This T cell receptor beta chain was recovered during a study of T-cell reconstitution after alpha-beta-depleted transplantation in children. This clonotype has just a few counts. TCRbeta library preparation incorporated unique molecular identifiers. From the PCR reads, TCRdb called clonotypes with MiXCR, one entry per CDR3 protein. The repertoire consists of over 200,000 distinct CDR3 sequences, with approximately 9.5% occurring once and the leading ten covering around 6.2%. The CDR3 contains 12 residues. V was clipped by 5 bases and J by 2 bases, with 7 bases between them. The chain is built from TRBV12-3 or TRBV12-4 and TRBJ2-7; D is ambiguous. The sample in question was PBMCs from the stem cell graft donor, obtained from the stem cell graft. The sequence was collected from a human donor who donated a stem cell graft to a child with acute lymphoblastic leukemia. The CDR3 loop is CASSPPTYEQYF. The CDR3 coding sequence is TGTGCCAGCAGTCCACCGACCTACGAGCAGTACTTC.